A selection of T cell receptor beta chains follows, all from one sample in a study of CD8+ T cells in alopecia areata. Sequencing was performed with immunoSEQ multiplex PCR; in TCRdb, only in-frame clones are kept and a portion is missing. The sample gives some 110,000 clones, roughly 68% of which show up once; approximately 3% is in the top ten. Sequenced sample: CD4+ T cells sorted from blood. All receptors derive from a human donor in good health. CDR3s include the opening cysteine and the closing phenylalanine or tryptophan. Fields, in order: clone size, D gene, V gene, J gene, CDR3 protein, CDR3 DNA. A D gene is named only where the DNA matches it firmly. Expanded clones get a size class; other rows say once, few or many, or leave the size out.

clone_size: NA; d_call: TRBD1; v_call: TRBV29-1; j_call: TRBJ2-7; cdr3_aa: CSAEGQGTYEQYF; cdr3_nt: TGCAGCGCCGAAGGACAGGGGACCTACGAGCAGTACTTC
clone_size: NA; d_call: TRBD2; v_call: TRBV29-1; j_call: TRBJ2-5; cdr3_aa: CSVYPIYNSGEETQYF; cdr3_nt: TGCAGCGTTTACCCCATTTACAACAGCGGGGAAGAGACCCAGTACTTC
clone_size: NA; d_call: TRBD1; v_call: TRBV6-5; j_call: TRBJ2-1; cdr3_aa: CASTAGQAYNEQFF; cdr3_nt: TGTGCCAGCACTGCCGGACAGGCCTACAATGAGCAGTTCTTC
clone_size: NA; d_call: TRBD2; v_call: TRBV30; j_call: TRBJ2-5; cdr3_aa: CAWSGLAELTETQYF; cdr3_nt: TGTGCCTGGAGTGGACTAGCGGAGTTAACGGAGACCCAGTACTTC
clone_size: NA; d_call: NA; v_call: TRBV30; j_call: TRBJ2-5; cdr3_aa: CAWTLRVRETQYF; cdr3_nt: TGTGCCTGGACCCTTAGGGTTCGGGAGACCCAGTACTTC
clone_size: NA; d_call: NA; v_call: TRBV5-6; j_call: TRBJ1-2; cdr3_aa: CASSPGLYGYTF; cdr3_nt: TGTGCCAGCAGCCCGGGCCTCTATGGCTACACCTTC
clone_size: NA; d_call: NA; v_call: TRBV29-1; j_call: TRBJ2-7; cdr3_aa: CSVGDLRELEQYF; cdr3_nt: TGCAGCGTTGGAGACCTCCGGGAGCTGGAGCAGTACTTC
clone_size: NA; d_call: NA; v_call: TRBV18; j_call: TRBJ1-5; cdr3_aa: CASSRQDNQPQHF; cdr3_nt: TGTGCCAGCTCACGGCAGGATAATCAGCCCCAGCATTTT
clone_size: many; d_call: NA; v_call: TRBV6-6; j_call: TRBJ2-3; cdr3_aa: CASSYVAGTDTQYF; cdr3_nt: TGTGCCAGCAGTTACGTGGCGGGCACAGATACGCAGTATTTT
clone_size: NA; d_call: NA; v_call: TRBV5-4; j_call: TRBJ2-5; cdr3_aa: CASSLAGGQETQYF; cdr3_nt: TGTGCCAGCAGCTTGGCTGGGGGGCAAGAGACCCAGTACTTC